One sample yielded the 22 T cell receptor beta chains listed below, sequenced in a study of OX40 agonist ivuxolimab in advanced cancers. Produced via immunoSEQ multiplex PCR; TCRdb's table is partial and in-frame only. Altogether more than 45,000 clones are present, approximately 87% being singletons, with the ten largest covering around 3.2%. Sequenced here: CD4+ or CD8+ T cells sorted from blood, sampled in a trial of the OX40 agonist ivuxolimab. The receptors come from an adult with an advanced solid tumor such as melanoma, head and neck, liver or kidney cancer.

V gene TRBV5-1 combines with J gene TRBJ2-1; 7 nucleotides align to TRBD2. Trimming took 6 bases from V and 15 from J; bases not matched to a gene: 15. The CDR3 runs to 13 residues. CDR1 is SGHRS, CDR2 YFSETQ, per germline. In nucleotides, the CDR3 is TGCGCCAGCACCACAGGCCGGGGGGATGTGCCGTTCTTC. It specifies CASTTGRGDVPFF.

V gene TRBV6-5 combines with J gene TRBJ2-7, with TRBD2 matching 10 bases. The ends lost 7 bases at V and 1 base at J; junction bases unmatched: 7. The CDR3 length is 15 residues. CDR1 MNHEY and CDR2 SVGAGI come from the germline V gene. The DNA of the CDR3 is TGTGCCAGCAATAGGCCAGCGGGGGGGTCCTACGAGCAGTACTTC. Its protein product is CASNRPAGGSYEQYF.

This rearrangement joins TRBV4-3 to TRBJ1-1; 10 bases agree with TRBD1. The ends lost 7 bases at V and 0 bases at J; junction bases unmatched: 5. CDR3 length: 15 amino acids. CDR1 is LGHNA and CDR2 is YSLEER in the germline V gene. The CDR3: CASTRTGGMNTEAFF. CDR3 in DNA: TGCGCCAGCACCCGGACAGGGGGAATGAACACTGAAGCTTTCTTT.

This chain connects TRBV9 to TRBJ2-3, with TRBD2 matching over 8 bases. CDR3 length: 17 residues. Germline V gives CDR1 SGDLS, CDR2 YYNGEE. J was trimmed by 1 base and V by 0 bases; bases with no gene match: 7. CDR3 DNA: TGTGCCAGCAGCGTAGCCCTCCCAGCGGGGGGCACAGATACGCAGTATTTT. It specifies CASSVALPAGGTDTQYF.

This clone came up once. This chain links TRBV5-1 with TRBJ2-2, with TRBD1 identical over 7 bases. With 1 base clipped from V and 3 bases from J, the junction kept 9 bases outside the gene matches. The CDR3 runs 17 residues. Germline CDR1 reads SGHRS; CDR2 reads YFSETQ. The CDR3 is CASSLTGASTYTGELFF. CDR3 in DNA: TGCGCCAGCAGCTTGACAGGGGCCTCTACCTACACCGGGGAGCTGTTTTTT.

The rearrangement joins TRBV6-1 to TRBJ2-3; perhaps TRBD1 as D (5 bases). The V end lost 3 bases, the J end lost 3 bases, and 13 bases lay between the germline ends. Germline V gene data show CDR1 as MNHNS and CDR2 as SASEGT. This CDR3 has 15 amino acids. CDR3 in amino acids: CASSDRATRTDTQYF. The CDR3 DNA reads as TGTGCCAGCAGTGACAGGGCGACCCGGACAGATACGCAGTATTTT.

The chain employs TRBV18 and TRBJ2-2; 7 positions agree with TRBD2. J gave up 2 bases and V 3 bases, and 0 bases lay outside the gene matches. The CDR3 covers 14 residues. CDR1 is KGHSH and CDR2 is LQKENI in the germline V gene. In nucleotides, the CDR3 is TGTGCCAGCTCACCGGGACTAAACACCGGGGAGCTGTTTTTT. It yields the protein CASSPGLNTGELFF. The complete variable domain, with remaining parts taken from reference TRBV18 and TRBJ2-2, reads NAGVMQNPRHLVRRRGQEARLRCSPMKGHSHVYWYRQLPEEGLKFMVYLQKENIIDESGMPKERFSAEFPKEGPSILRIQQVVRGDSAAYFCASSPGLNTGELFFGEGSRLTVL.

V is TRBV7-9 and J is TRBJ2-1; D is uncertain. The CDR3 sequence is 12 residues long. Germline CDR1 SEHNR, CDR2 FQNEAQ (reference sequence). V was trimmed by 7 bases and J by 8 bases, leaving 12 bases between them. CDR3 loop: CASKSGGDEQFF. In DNA form, the CDR3 reads TGTGCCAGCAAATCAGGTGGCGATGAGCAGTTCTTC.

This sequence joins TRBV2 and TRBJ2-7; no definite D call. Trimming pared 6 bases from V and 3 bases from J, leaving 3 bases between. The germline V gene encodes CDR1 SNHLY and CDR2 FYNNEI. This CDR3 is 10 amino acids long. CDR3 sequence (DNA): TGTGCCAGCAGGGACTACGAGCAGTACTTC. It encodes CASRDYEQYF.

This chain uses TRBV5-1 with TRBJ2-7, with D possibly matching TRBD1 (6 bases). CDR1 and CDR2 from the germline V gene are SGHRS and YFSETQ. CDR3 length: 14 amino acids. V was trimmed by 4 bases and J by 5 bases, leaving 16 bases between them. The CDR3 DNA reads TGCGCCAGCAGCCTTACACAGGGTTCAAACGAGCAGTACTTC. It yields the protein CASSLTQGSNEQYF.

The chain has TRBV5-1 and TRBJ2-1; no definite D call. This CDR3 region has 13 residues. The germline gives CDR1 SGHRS, CDR2 YFSETQ. The germline V and J ends were trimmed by 3 bases and 5 bases, with 9 bases remaining between them. DNA of the CDR3: TGCGCCAGCAGCTCCCAAGGGCACAATGAGCAGTTCTTC. As protein: CASSSQGHNEQFF. The full variable domain, with the rest looked up from reference TRBV5-1 and TRBJ2-1, is KAGVTQTPRYLIKTRGQQVTLSCSPISGHRSVSWYQQTPGQGLQFLFEYFSETQRNKGNFPGRFSGRQFSNSRSEMNVSTLELGDSALYLCASSSQGHNEQFFGPGTRLTVL.

The V and J genes are TRBV7-8 and TRBJ1-5; D remains unclear. Trimming stripped 2 bases from V and 7 bases from J, with 12 bases between. CDR3 length: 14 amino acids. CDR1 and CDR2 from the germline V gene are SGHVS and FQNEAQ. This CDR3 is CASSLNSGNQPQHF. The DNA for the CDR3 is TGTGCCAGCAGCTTAAATTCCGGGAACCAGCCCCAGCATTTT.

A few counts support this clone. The CDR3 sequence: CASSPRTGVNTEAFF. Here the CDR3 DNA reads TGTGCCAGCTCACCGCGGACAGGGGTGAACACTGAAGCTTTCTTT. J is TRBJ1-1 and V is TRBV18; 9 nucleotides line up with TRBD1. The CDR3 contains 15 residues. The germline V gene has CDR1 KGHSH and CDR2 LQKENI. Trimming removed 3 bases from V and 0 bases from J; junction bases left unmatched: 2.

This clone has just one count. The chain couples TRBV15 to TRBJ2-1; the D gene is possibly TRBD2 (6 bases). V was cut by 3 bases and J by 6 bases, with 18 bases left in between. The CDR3 consists of 16 residues. The germline V gene has CDR1 LNHNV and CDR2 YYDKDF (reference sequence). CDR3 DNA: TGTGCCACCAGCAGGGTAACCGGCGGGGCGGTCAATGAGCAGTTCTTC. As protein: CATSRVTGGAVNEQFF.

V and J are TRBV6-1 and TRBJ1-1, with D maybe TRBD1 (6 bases). This CDR3 comprises 13 residues. Per the germline V gene, CDR1 is MNHNS and CDR2 is SASEGT. The ends were cut back, 7 bases at V and 3 bases at J, with 12 bases in the middle. CDR3 in DNA: TGTGCCAGCATCCGGACAGCCCACACTGAAGCTTTCTTT. It encodes CASIRTAHTEAFF.

The table lists this clone with a few counts. This chain links TRBV6-1 with TRBJ2-5, with 7 positions matching TRBD1. V was pared by 7 bases and J by 2 bases, with 7 bases of the junction left unmatched. Germline V gives CDR1 MNHNS, CDR2 SASEGT. This CDR3 contains 14 residues. DNA of the CDR3: TGTGCCAGCACCGGGACAGTCAAGCAAGAGACCCAGTACTTC. It yields the protein CASTGTVKQETQYF.

The chain links TRBV6-5 to TRBJ1-2, with a possible D match to TRBD1 (5 bases). Trimming removed 3 bases at V and 4 bases at J, with 12 bases between. The CDR3 is made up of 14 amino acids. Germline values: CDR1 MNHEY, CDR2 SVGAGI. The CDR3 DNA reads TGTGCCAGCAGTTATGAAGACAGCATCTATGGCTACACCTTC. Its protein is CASSYEDSIYGYTF.

On this clone: One end of the junction varies from germline; a read error may be responsible. V gene TRBV5-5 combines with J gene TRBJ1-2; D uncertain. Germline V gene sequence: CDR1 SGHKS, CDR2 YYEKEE (reference sequence). There are 12 residues in the CDR3. The CDR3 loop reads CASSLFKDGSNF. The CDR3, as DNA: TGTGCCAGCAGCTTATTCAAAGACGGATCTAACTTC.

This clone was observed a handful of times. This sequence joins TRBV29-1 and TRBJ2-7; D possibly matches TRBD1 or TRBD2 (7 bases each). The CDR3 consists of 15 residues. CDR1 is SQVTM and CDR2 is ANQGSEA in the germline V gene. The ends were cut back, 7 bases at V and 2 bases at J, with 21 bases in the middle. CDR3 in DNA: TGCAGCGCTGGGGACAGCGGGAACGGGGCCTACGAGCAGTACTTC. Amino acid sequence: CSAGDSGNGAYEQYF.

The CDR3 DNA reads as TGTGCCAGCTCACGGGGGGCAGAGAATTCACCCCTCCACTTT. Residues: CASSRGAENSPLHF. This chain joins TRBV18 and TRBJ1-6; D possibly corresponds to TRBD1 (6 bases). CDR1 is KGHSH, CDR2 LQKENI, per germline. The length of the CDR3 is 14 residues. Between the trimmed V and J ends, which lost 4 bases and 7 bases, there was a span of 11 bases.

The gene calls are TRBV5-4 and TRBJ2-5, with D possibly being TRBD1 or TRBD2 (5 bases each). V lost 4 bases to trimming and J lost 2 bases, with 12 bases between them. Germline CDR1 and CDR2: SGHNT and YYREEE (reference sequence). This CDR3 region has 14 residues. The CDR3 spells CASSLQEAQETQYF. DNA of the CDR3: TGTGCCAGCAGCCTACAGGAGGCACAAGAGACCCAGTACTTC. The variable domain in full, with the rest retrieved from reference TRBV5-4 and TRBJ2-5, is ETGVTQSPTHLIKTRGQQVTLRCSSQSGHNTVSWYQQALGQGPQFIFQYYREEENGRGNFPPRFSGLQFPNYSSELNVNALELDDSALYLCASSLQEAQETQYFGPGTRLLVL.

This clone has only one observation. The chain is built from TRBV5-8 and TRBJ2-5, with D hard to call. V was pared by 0 bases and J by 2 bases, with 8 bases between. CDR3 length equals 14 residues. Germline V gene sequence: CDR1 SGHTS, CDR2 YDEGEE. The CDR3 coding sequence is TGTGCCAGCAGCTTGGATAACGGACAAGAGACCCAGTACTTC. Protein product: CASSLDNGQETQYF.